The 21 T cell receptor beta chains below all came from one sample that was sequenced in a study of blood T cells in healthy people across ages. PCR was performed a second time for roughly 7 to 12 cycles using a sample-barcoded 5' primer and a J-beta primer mix. TCRdb reanalysed the 5' RACE reads using MiXCR and keeps one entry per CDR3 protein. The sample shows about 1,800,000 distinct CDR3 sequences, roughly 30% of them seen only once. What was sequenced was blood. These receptors were taken from a woman aged 25 to 39 in good health.

A few counts support this clonotype. The V and J genes are TRBV12-3 or TRBV12-4 and TRBJ1-5; D not certain. V shed 6 bases and J shed 8 bases, with 14 bases lying between them. This CDR3 comprises 13 residues. The CDR3 DNA follows: TGTGCCAGCAGCTCTCCTTTGGGGAAGCCCCAGCATTTT. Protein sequence: CASSSPLGKPQHF.

Remarks on this clonotype: At one end the junction does not follow the germline gene, possibly because of a read error. The chain has TRBV20-1 and TRBJ2-4; D perhaps matches TRBD2 (5 bases). Looked up from germline, CDR1 is DFQATT and CDR2 is SNEGSKA (reference sequence). CDR3 length: 15 amino acids. Here the CDR3 reads CSARPPLLAKNIQDF. The CDR3 nucleotides read TGCAGTGCTAGACCACCGCTCCTAGCCAAAAACATTCAGGACTTC.

The chain links TRBV6-1 to TRBJ2-2; D possibly corresponds to TRBD1 (7 bases). This CDR3 has 14 residues. Looked up from germline, CDR1 is MNHNS and CDR2 is SASEGT. Trimming took 0 bases from V and 9 from J, leaving 11 bases between them. The CDR3 region is CASSEAGGGRELFF. CDR3 in DNA: TGTGCCAGCAGTGAAGCAGGGGGCGGGAGGGAGCTGTTTTTT.

The chain employs TRBV20-1 and TRBJ2-5, with a weak D call TRBD2 (5 bases). Per germline, CDR1 DFQATT and CDR2 SNEGSKA (reference sequence). Trimming took off 6 bases at V and 2 bases at J, with 13 bases between the two ends. CDR3 length: 13 amino acids. Here the CDR3 reads CSAVGLKQETQYF. The CDR3 DNA follows: TGCAGTGCAGTCGGACTGAAACAAGAGACCCAGTACTTC.

This clonotype was counted between two and nine times. The chain links TRBV12-3 or TRBV12-4 to TRBJ1-2; 10 bases map to TRBD1. V lost 6 bases and J lost 7; bases outside the gene matches: 5. The CDR3 sequence is 13 residues long. This CDR3 is CASSLTGGIGYTF. The DNA of the CDR3 is TGTGCCAGCAGCCTGACAGGGGGCATTGGCTACACCTTC.

The chain links TRBV29-1 to TRBJ1-5; weak D call: TRBD1 (5 bases). This CDR3 comprises 13 residues. V gave up 7 bases and J gave up 2 bases, with 12 bases separating them. Germline CDR1 reads SQVTM; CDR2 reads ANQGSEA. CDR3 amino acids: CSGAQGGNQPQHF. The CDR3 nucleotides are TGCAGCGGTGCCCAGGGTGGCAATCAGCCCCAGCATTTT.

The rearrangement uses TRBV7-8 and TRBJ2-3, with 10 bases matching TRBD1. The trim removed 5 bases at V and 4 bases at J, leaving 9 bases unmatched. Germline-derived CDR1 and CDR2 are SGHVS and FQNEAQ. This CDR3 region has 16 residues. CDR3 region: CASSASPGQGSDTQYF. CDR3 nucleotides: TGTGCCAGCAGCGCCTCTCCGGGACAGGGGTCAGATACGCAGTATTTT.

This clonotype was counted many times. The rearrangement joins TRBV12-3 or TRBV12-4 to TRBJ2-1; 8 positions match TRBD2. The CDR3 length is 16 residues. V gave up 5 bases and J gave up 1 base; unmatched junction bases: 7. Here the CDR3 reads CASSPSGSVSYNEQFF. The CDR3 region has the DNA TGTGCCAGCAGTCCCAGCGGGAGTGTTTCCTACAATGAGCAGTTCTTC.

CDR3 sequence: CATSPGPGFSGANVLTF. The CDR3 DNA sequence: TGTGCTACGTCCCCGGGTCCTGGATTCTCTGGGGCCAACGTCCTGACTTTC. The J gene is TRBJ2-6, the V gene TRBV9; D is undetermined. The germline CDR1 and CDR2 sequences are SGDLS and YYNGEE. The CDR3 is 17 residues long.

In regard to this clonotype: One end of the junction does not line up with germline, which may come from a read error. The gene calls are TRBV4-1 and TRBJ1-6, with D hard to call. Per the germline V gene, CDR1 is MGHRA and CDR2 is YSYEKL. The CDR3 contains 12 residues. CDR3 loop: CASSQGASPRHF. The CDR3 DNA follows: TGCGCCAGCAGCCAAGGAGCTTCACCCCGCCACTTT.

This sequence joins TRBV5-1 and TRBJ2-3; D is perhaps TRBD2 (6 bases). Germline values: CDR1 SGHRS, CDR2 YFSETQ. Trimming cost V 7 bases and J 4 bases, with 16 bases left between them. This CDR3 is 14 amino acids long. The CDR3 bases are TGCGCCAGCGCCGGAGGGGCGGAATCAGATACGCAGTATTTT. Translated, it gives CASAGGAESDTQYF.

The rearrangement joins TRBV12-3 or TRBV12-4 to TRBJ2-3; 9 nucleotides agree with TRBD1. V lost 7 bases, J lost 4 bases, and 6 bases stayed unmatched. The length of the CDR3 is 14 residues. CDR3 loop: CASTRGQGADTQYF. The CDR3 coding sequence is TGTGCCAGCACCAGGGGACAGGGAGCAGATACGCAGTATTTT.

This clonotype was recorded at least ten times. The J gene is TRBJ2-3, the V gene TRBV10-2, with 8 bases aligning to TRBD2. J lost 2 bases, V lost 5 bases, and 12 bases had no gene match. This CDR3 has 17 amino acids. Germline loops: CDR1 WSHSY, CDR2 SAAADI. The CDR3 sequence: CASSPGLVVPLTDTQYF. The CDR3 coding sequence is TGCGCCAGCAGTCCGGGACTAGTCGTCCCCCTCACAGATACGCAGTATTTT.

CDR3 bases: TGTGCCAGCACCCCGGACTCGAACACTGAAGCTTTCTTT. This sequence encodes CASTPDSNTEAFF. The chain has TRBV12-3 or TRBV12-4 and TRBJ1-1; D call uncertain. This CDR3 has 13 residues. Trimming stripped 7 bases from V and 1 base from J, with 10 bases between.

This clonotype was seen many times. This rearrangement joins TRBV7-9 to TRBJ2-3; D gene ambiguous. Germline CDR1 and CDR2: SEHNR and FQNEAQ (reference sequence). V gave up 2 bases and J gave up 2 bases, with 11 bases separating them. This CDR3 spans 15 amino acids. CDR3 sequence: CASSLIYSNTDTQYF. DNA of the CDR3: TGTGCCAGCAGCTTAATCTACTCTAACACAGATACGCAGTATTTT.

The chain has TRBV7-6 and TRBJ1-4; D possibly corresponds to TRBD1 (6 bases). Germline V lookup: CDR1 SGHVS, CDR2 FNYEAQ. Trimming took off 4 bases at V and 11 bases at J, with 17 bases between the two ends. The CDR3 contains 14 residues. DNA of the CDR3: TGTGCCAGCAGCTCACTACGGGGGGCAGCGAAACTGTTTTTT. Amino acid sequence: CASSSLRGAAKLFF. Together with reference TRBV7-6 and TRBJ1-4, the CDR3 gives the full variable domain: GAGVSQSPRYKVTKRGQDVALRCDPISGHVSLYWYRQALGQGPEFLTYFNYEAQQDKSGLPNDRFSAERPEGSISTLTIQRTEQRDSAMYRCASSSLRGAAKLFFGSGTQLSVL.

This rearrangement joins TRBV5-1 to TRBJ2-3; 7 positions agree with TRBD2. There are 15 residues in the CDR3. Germline V CDR1 and CDR2: SGHRS, YFSETQ. The ends lost 4 bases at V and 3 bases at J; junction bases unmatched: 8. The CDR3: CASSRGEGKTDTQYF. The CDR3 DNA sequence: TGCGCCAGCAGCCGAGGGGAGGGTAAAACAGATACGCAGTATTTT.

This clonotype was picked up a small number of times. The chain carries TRBV12-3 or TRBV12-4 and TRBJ2-3; D not certain. V lost 6 bases and J lost 3, with 7 bases in between. The CDR3 sequence is 12 residues long. The CDR3 is CASRAFTDTQYF. The CDR3 nucleotides read TGTGCCAGCAGGGCCTTTACAGATACGCAGTATTTT.

This clonotype has a handful of counts. The chain recombines TRBV18 with TRBJ2-6; 7 bases align to TRBD1. Unmatched junction bases numbered 4, after V lost 1 base and J lost 4 bases. The CDR3 length is 16 residues. Germline CDR1 and CDR2: KGHSH and LQKENI. CDR3 in DNA: TGTGCCAGCTCACCACAGGGGGCCTCAGGGGCCAACGTCCTGACTTTC. Its translation: CASSPQGASGANVLTF.

As for this clonotype: At one boundary the junction diverges from the germline segment, which might be a read error. V is TRBV5-8 and J is TRBJ2-1; 10 nucleotides align to TRBD2. The CDR3 runs to 15 residues. Germline CDR1 reads SGHTS; CDR2 reads YDEGEE. The chain's CDR3 is CANSPGLAQYNEQFF. For the CDR3, the DNA is TGTGCCAACAGCCCGGGACTAGCGCAATACAATGAGCAGTTCTTC.

This clonotype occurred a few times. The CDR3, as DNA: TGTGCCAGCACCCGGACAGGGGAACGGTATCAACAGTACTTC. It yields the protein CASTRTGERYQQYF. The chain employs TRBV27 and TRBJ2-5, with 9 positions matching TRBD1. CDR1 MNHEY and CDR2 SMNVEV come from the germline V gene (reference sequence). This CDR3 is 14 amino acids long. J was trimmed by 11 bases and V by 7 bases; bases with no gene match: 14.